This is a list of T cell receptor beta chains from one sample in a study of OX40 agonist ivuxolimab in advanced cancers. Assay used: immunoSEQ multiplex PCR; TCRdb lists only in-frame clones, some missing. The sample carries about 58,000 clones, approximately 90% recorded once. The input for sequencing was CD4+ or CD8+ T cells sorted from blood, taken in a trial of the OX40 agonist ivuxolimab. Receptor source: an adult with an advanced solid tumor such as melanoma, head and neck, liver or kidney cancer. The CDR3 runs from the conserved cysteine through the conserved F or W. The order of the fields is V gene, clone size, D gene, J gene, CDR3 protein, CDR3 DNA. The D gene is left open where the match is weak. The size of a clone is reported for some rows only, either as once, few or many, or as a class for expanded clones.

TRBV5-1	NA	NA	TRBJ1-2	CASSLLGARTF	TGCGCCAGCAGCTTGCTGGGGGCGCGGACCTTC
TRBV6-5	NA	NA	TRBJ1-2	CASSRQLGGYTF	TGTGCCAGCAGTCGGCAATTGGGTGGCTACACCTTC
TRBV18	NA	NA	TRBJ2-1	CASSIATGAGGNEQFF	TGTGCCAGCTCGATAGCCACAGGGGCAGGAGGGAATGAGCAGTTCTTC
TRBV2	few	NA	TRBJ1-2	CASSEGYRSWGGNGYTF	TGTGCCAGCAGTGAAGGATATAGGTCGTGGGGGGGCAATGGCTACACCTTC
TRBV5-1	NA	TRBD1	TRBJ1-4	CASSPSRGQGIEKLFF	TGCGCCAGCAGCCCCTCGCGGGGACAGGGGATTGAAAAACTGTTTTTT
TRBV25-1	NA	NA	TRBJ1-1	CASSESGLDTEAFF	TGTGCCAGCAGTGAATCGGGCCTGGACACTGAAGCTTTCTTT
TRBV10-3	NA	TRBD1	TRBJ1-1	CAIRAAGGNTEAFF	TGTGCCATCAGGGCGGCAGGGGGGAACACTGAAGCTTTCTTT
TRBV7-3	NA	NA	TRBJ2-5	CASSQRTQETQYF	TGTGCCAGCAGCCAACGGACTCAAGAGACCCAGTACTTC
TRBV7-8	NA	NA	TRBJ2-3	CASSLGGRTDTQYF	TGTGCCAGCAGCTTGGGGGGCCGCACAGATACGCAGTATTTT
TRBV10-1	NA	NA	TRBJ2-3	CASSESSGGATDTQYF	TGCGCCAGCAGTGAGAGTAGCGGAGGGGCAACAGATACGCAGTATTTT
TRBV7-2	NA	TRBD1	TRBJ1-1	CASSRDRATEAFF	TGTGCCAGCAGCCGGGACAGGGCGACTGAAGCTTTCTTT
TRBV28	once	TRBD2	TRBJ2-7	CASSPSGVSYEQYF	TGTGCCAGCAGTCCTAGCGGCGTCTCCTACGAGCAGTACTTC
TRBV13	NA	NA	TRBJ1-4	CASSSTPVLATNEKLFF	TGTGCCAGCAGCTCGACCCCCGTACTTGCAACTAATGAAAAACTGTTTTTT
TRBV27	NA	NA	TRBJ2-7	CASRSLGKGEQYF	TGTGCCAGCAGGTCCTTGGGGAAGGGGGAGCAGTACTTC
TRBV6-5	few	TRBD2	TRBJ2-3	CASSYAGESTDTQYF	TGTGCCAGCAGTTACGCGGGAGAGAGCACAGATACGCAGTATTTT
TRBV5-6	NA	NA	TRBJ2-5	CASSFLAGQETQYF	TGTGCCAGCAGCTTCTTAGCCGGCCAAGAGACCCAGTACTTC
TRBV30	NA	TRBD1	TRBJ2-3	CAWSMRGLDTQYF	TGTGCCTGGAGTATGAGGGGGCTAGATACGCAGTATTTT
TRBV6-1	once	TRBD1	TRBJ2-7	CASNTGTGSYEQYF	TGTGCCAGCAACACCGGGACAGGGTCTTACGAGCAGTACTTC
TRBV10-3	NA	TRBD2	TRBJ2-7	CAIRTSGITYEQYF	TGTGCCATCAGGACTAGCGGGATTACCTACGAGCAGTACTTC
TRBV6-5	NA	NA	TRBJ1-1	CASSSGGWHTEAFF	TGTGCCAGCAGTTCCGGGGGTTGGCACACTGAAGCTTTCTTT
TRBV6-1	NA	TRBD2	TRBJ2-7	CASSEGLAGPYEQYF	TGTGCCAGCAGTGAAGGGCTAGCGGGACCCTACGAGCAGTACTTC
TRBV14	NA	NA	TRBJ2-3	CASSHNRNTQYF	TGTGCCAGCAGCCATAACAGGAATACGCAGTATTTT
TRBV7-9	NA	NA	TRBJ2-2	CASRSEAPGELFF	TGTGCCAGCAGATCGGAAGCCCCCGGGGAGCTGTTTTTT
TRBV7-9	NA	TRBD1	TRBJ2-7	CASSFIDAWGTGTYEQYF	TGTGCCAGCAGCTTTATTGATGCGTGGGGGACAGGGACCTACGAGCAGTACTTC
TRBV5-1	NA	NA	TRBJ1-2	CASSLGEYYGYTF	TGCGCCAGCAGCTTGGGGGAATACTATGGCTACACCTTC
TRBV11-3	NA	NA	TRBJ2-3	CASSRRRGPGTDTQYF	TGTGCCAGCAGCAGACGTAGAGGCCCGGGGACAGATACGCAGTATTTT
TRBV28	NA	NA	TRBJ1-5	CASSGAGWGQPQHF	TGTGCCAGCAGCGGGGCAGGGTGGGGTCAGCCCCAGCATTTT
TRBV5-1	NA	NA	TRBJ2-5	CASSLGEFQETQYF	TGCGCCAGCAGCTTGGGGGAGTTCCAAGAGACCCAGTACTTC
TRBV19	NA	TRBD1	TRBJ1-5	CASVTGRFGNQPQHF	TGTGCCAGTGTGACAGGGAGATTCGGCAATCAGCCCCAGCATTTT
TRBV19	NA	TRBD1	TRBJ2-1	CASRIRNGQGNEQFF	TGTGCCAGTAGGATACGAAATGGACAGGGCAATGAGCAGTTCTTC
TRBV18	NA	TRBD1	TRBJ1-5	CASSTLGQGDQPQHF	TGTGCCAGCTCCACCTTGGGACAGGGCGATCAGCCCCAGCATTTT
TRBV12-5	few	TRBD2	TRBJ2-2	CASGLVPGRATGELFF	TGTGCTAGTGGTTTGGTACCAGGGAGGGCAACCGGGGAGCTGTTTTTT
TRBV28	NA	NA	TRBJ2-2	CASSLGTGRSGELFF	TGTGCCAGCAGTTTAGGGACGGGAAGATCCGGGGAGCTGTTTTTT
TRBV30	NA	NA	TRBJ2-3	CAWRAGQEDTQYF	TGTGCCTGGAGAGCGGGACAGGAGGATACGCAGTATTTT
TRBV10-3	NA	NA	TRBJ2-1	CAISEGYNEQFF	TGTGCCATCAGTGAGGGATACAATGAGCAGTTCTTC
TRBV5-5	NA	NA	TRBJ2-5	CASSLGGAETQYF	TGTGCCAGCAGCTTAGGGGGGGCTGAGACCCAGTACTTC
TRBV5-1	NA	TRBD1	TRBJ2-5	CASRFGQGTETQYF	TGCGCCAGCAGATTCGGACAGGGTACGGAGACCCAGTACTTC
TRBV30	NA	NA	TRBJ2-7	CAWSVFYEQYF	TGTGCCTGGAGTGTATTCTACGAGCAGTACTTC
TRBV7-9	NA	NA	TRBJ1-2	CASSLILGAANYGYTF	TGTGCCAGCAGCTTAATCTTGGGGGCTGCTAACTATGGCTACACCTTC
TRBV28	NA	NA	TRBJ1-1	CASRSTETEAFF	TGTGCCAGCAGGTCGACAGAAACTGAAGCTTTCTTT
TRBV28	NA	TRBD2	TRBJ2-2	CASSKSGRGTGELFF	TGTGCCAGCAGTAAAAGCGGGAGGGGGACCGGGGAGCTGTTTTTT
TRBV30	NA	NA	TRBJ2-5	CAWSMWSVGQETQYF	TGTGCCTGGAGTATGTGGTCAGTGGGACAAGAGACCCAGTACTTC